This T cell receptor beta chain emerged from a study of vaccination effects on CD4 cells after COVID-19. In the ViraFEST assay, antigen-specific CD4+ clonotypes were identified by expansion after peptide-pool stimulation. Upon completion of roughly ten days in culture, CD4+ T cells were isolated. Concerning this clone itself: As yet, its antigen is unknown.

Germline loops: CDR1 KGHSH, CDR2 LQKENI. The length of the CDR3 is 15 residues. V was pared by 0 bases and J by 2 bases, with 3 bases of the junction left unmatched. TCRdb keeps only in-frame clones here, not all; method: immunoSEQ multiplex PCR. In the table there are about 14,000 clones, around 76% of which are singletons. The chain recombines TRBV18 with TRBJ2-5, with 7 bases fitting TRBD2. The receptor comes from a human donor who received a COVID-19 vaccine. Sequenced material: CD4+ T cells from PBMCs cultured with HCoV-229E spike peptides, taken before COVID-19 vaccination. CDR3 region: CASSPPGRAQETQYF. The CDR3 DNA reads as TGTGCCAGCTCACCACCGGGGAGGGCTCAAGAGACCCAGTACTTC.